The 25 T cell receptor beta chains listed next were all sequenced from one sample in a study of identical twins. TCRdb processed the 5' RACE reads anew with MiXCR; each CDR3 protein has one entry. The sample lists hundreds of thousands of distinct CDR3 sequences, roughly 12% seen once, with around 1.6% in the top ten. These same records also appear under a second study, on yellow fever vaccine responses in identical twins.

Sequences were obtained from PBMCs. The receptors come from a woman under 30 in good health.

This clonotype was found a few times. CDR3 sequence: CASSLTTGVGEQFF. The DNA of the CDR3 is TGTGCCAGCAGCTTGACGACAGGGGTGGGTGAGCAGTTCTTC. The chain has TRBV5-5 and TRBJ2-1, with 8 bases identical to TRBD1. Losses at the gene ends were 1 base for V and 9 bases for J; bases not matched to a gene: 6. CDR1 and CDR2 from the germline V gene are SGHKS and YYEKEE (reference sequence). This CDR3 comprises 14 residues.

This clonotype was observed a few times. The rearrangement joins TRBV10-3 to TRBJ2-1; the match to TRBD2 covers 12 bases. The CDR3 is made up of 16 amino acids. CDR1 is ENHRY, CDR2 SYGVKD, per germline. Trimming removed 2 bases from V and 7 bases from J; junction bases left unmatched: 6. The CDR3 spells CAISERLAGVGNEQFF. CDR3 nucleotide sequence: TGTGCCATCAGTGAGCGACTAGCGGGAGTTGGGAATGAGCAGTTCTTC.

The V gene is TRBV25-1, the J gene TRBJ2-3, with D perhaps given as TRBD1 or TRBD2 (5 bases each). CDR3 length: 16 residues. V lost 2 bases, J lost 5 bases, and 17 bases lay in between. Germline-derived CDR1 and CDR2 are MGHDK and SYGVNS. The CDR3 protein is CASSEAGTPAVDTQYF. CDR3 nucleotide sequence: TGTGCCAGCAGTGAAGCCGGGACCCCGGCCGTAGATACGCAGTATTTT.

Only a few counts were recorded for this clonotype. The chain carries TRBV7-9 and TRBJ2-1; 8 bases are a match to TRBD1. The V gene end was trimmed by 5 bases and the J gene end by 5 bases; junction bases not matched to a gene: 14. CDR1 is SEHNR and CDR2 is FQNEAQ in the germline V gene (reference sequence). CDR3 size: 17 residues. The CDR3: CASSKTGATLADNEQFF. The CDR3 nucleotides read TGTGCCAGCAGCAAGACAGGGGCGACTCTTGCCGACAATGAGCAGTTCTTC.

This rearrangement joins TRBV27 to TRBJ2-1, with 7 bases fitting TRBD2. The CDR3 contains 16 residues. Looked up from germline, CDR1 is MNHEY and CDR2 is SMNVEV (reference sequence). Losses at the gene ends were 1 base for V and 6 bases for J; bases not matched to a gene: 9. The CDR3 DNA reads TGTGCCAGCAGTTTATGGGGGAGGGCTTTGTCCAATGAGCAGTTCTTC. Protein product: CASSLWGRALSNEQFF.

For the CDR3, the DNA is TGTGCCAGCAGATGGACCGCTGGCACCGGGGAGCTGTTTTTT. This encodes CASRWTAGTGELFF. The rearrangement joins TRBV12-3 or TRBV12-4 to TRBJ2-2; D unclear. There are 14 residues in the CDR3. V lost 6 bases, J lost 4 bases, and 12 bases lay in between.

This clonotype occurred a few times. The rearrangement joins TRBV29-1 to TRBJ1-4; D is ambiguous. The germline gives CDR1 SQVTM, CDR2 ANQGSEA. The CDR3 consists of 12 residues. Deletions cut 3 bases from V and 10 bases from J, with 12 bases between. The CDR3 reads CSVESPAGKLFF. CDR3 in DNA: TGCAGCGTTGAGAGTCCCGCGGGAAAACTGTTTTTT. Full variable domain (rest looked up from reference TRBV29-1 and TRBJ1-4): SAVISQKPSRDICQRGTSLTIQCQVDSQVTMMFWYRQQPGQSLTLIATANQGSEATYESGFVIDKFPISRPNLTFSTLTVSNMSPEDSSIYLCSVESPAGKLFFGSGTQLSVL.

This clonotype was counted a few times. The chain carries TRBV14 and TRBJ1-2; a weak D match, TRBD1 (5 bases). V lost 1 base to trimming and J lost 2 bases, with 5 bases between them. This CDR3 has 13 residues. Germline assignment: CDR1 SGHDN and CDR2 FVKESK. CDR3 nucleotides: TGTGCCAGCAGCCAAGCAGGGAACTATGGCTACACCTTC. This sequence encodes CASSQAGNYGYTF.

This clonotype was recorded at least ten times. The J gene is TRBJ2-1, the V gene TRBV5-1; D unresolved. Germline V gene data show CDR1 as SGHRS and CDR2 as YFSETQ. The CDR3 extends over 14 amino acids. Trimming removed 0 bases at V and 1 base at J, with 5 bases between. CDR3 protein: CASSLEQSYNEQFF. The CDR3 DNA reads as TGCGCCAGCAGCTTGGAACAGTCCTACAATGAGCAGTTCTTC.

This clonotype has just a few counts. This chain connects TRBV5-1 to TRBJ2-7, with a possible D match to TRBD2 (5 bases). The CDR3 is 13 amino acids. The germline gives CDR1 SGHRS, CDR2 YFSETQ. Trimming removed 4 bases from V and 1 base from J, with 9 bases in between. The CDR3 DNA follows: TGCGCCAGCAGCCCGACTATTTCCTACGAGCAGTACTTC. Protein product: CASSPTISYEQYF.

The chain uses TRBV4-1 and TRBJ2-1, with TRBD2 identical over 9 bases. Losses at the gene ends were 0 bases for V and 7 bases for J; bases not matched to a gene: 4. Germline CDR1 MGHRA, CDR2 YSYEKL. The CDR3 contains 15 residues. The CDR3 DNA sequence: TGCGCCAGCAGCCAAGAGAGGCTAGCGGGAAATGAGCAGTTCTTC. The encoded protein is CASSQERLAGNEQFF.

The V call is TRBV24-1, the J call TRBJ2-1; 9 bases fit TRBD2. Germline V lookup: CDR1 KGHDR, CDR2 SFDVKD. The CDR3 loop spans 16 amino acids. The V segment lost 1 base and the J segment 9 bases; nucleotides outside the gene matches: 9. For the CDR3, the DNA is TGTGCCACCAGTGATTTCTCCCTAGCGGGACGGGCTGAGCAGTTCTTC. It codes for CATSDFSLAGRAEQFF.

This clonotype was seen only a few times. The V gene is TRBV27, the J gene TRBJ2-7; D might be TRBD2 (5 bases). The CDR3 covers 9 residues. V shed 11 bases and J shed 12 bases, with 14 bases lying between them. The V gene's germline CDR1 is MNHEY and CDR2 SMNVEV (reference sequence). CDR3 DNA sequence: TGTGCCCCCGGGGAGATCGGGTACGTC. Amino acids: CAPGEIGYV.

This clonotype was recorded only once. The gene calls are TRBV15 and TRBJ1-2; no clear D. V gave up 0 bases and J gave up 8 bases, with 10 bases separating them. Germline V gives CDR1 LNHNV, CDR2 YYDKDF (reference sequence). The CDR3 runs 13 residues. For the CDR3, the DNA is TGTGCCACCAGCAGAGATCGAGGCCCGGGCTACACCTTC. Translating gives CATSRDRGPGYTF.

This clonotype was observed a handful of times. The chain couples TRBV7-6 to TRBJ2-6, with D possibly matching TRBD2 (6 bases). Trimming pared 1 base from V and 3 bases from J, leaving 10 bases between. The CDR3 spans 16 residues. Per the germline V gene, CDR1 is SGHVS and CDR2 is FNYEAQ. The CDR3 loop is CASSLGGGIGANVLTF. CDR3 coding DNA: TGTGCCAGCAGCTTAGGCGGAGGGATTGGGGCCAACGTCCTGACTTTC.

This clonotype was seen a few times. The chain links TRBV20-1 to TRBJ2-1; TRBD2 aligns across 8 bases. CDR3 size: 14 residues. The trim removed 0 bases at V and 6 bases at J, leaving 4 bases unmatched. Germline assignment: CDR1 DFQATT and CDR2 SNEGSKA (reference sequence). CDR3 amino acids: CSARDPAGGNEQFF. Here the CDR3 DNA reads TGCAGTGCTAGAGATCCCGCGGGAGGCAATGAGCAGTTCTTC.

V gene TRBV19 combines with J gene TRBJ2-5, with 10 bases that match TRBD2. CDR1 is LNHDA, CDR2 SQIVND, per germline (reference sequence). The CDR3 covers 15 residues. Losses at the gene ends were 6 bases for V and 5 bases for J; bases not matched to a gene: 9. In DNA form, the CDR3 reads TGTGCCAGTAGATCGACTAGCGGGTCTTGGGAGACCCAGTACTTC. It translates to CASRSTSGSWETQYF. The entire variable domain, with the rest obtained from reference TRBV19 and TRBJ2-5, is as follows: DGGITQSPKYLFRKEGQNVTLSCEQNLNHDAMYWYRQDPGQGLRLIYYSQIVNDFQKGDIAEGYSVSREKKESFPLTVTSAQKNPTAFYLCASRSTSGSWETQYFGPGTRLLVL.

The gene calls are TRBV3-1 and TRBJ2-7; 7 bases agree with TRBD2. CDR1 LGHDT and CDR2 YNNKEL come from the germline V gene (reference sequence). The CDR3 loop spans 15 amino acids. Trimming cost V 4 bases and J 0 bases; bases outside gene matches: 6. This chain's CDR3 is CASSPRGTTSYEQYF. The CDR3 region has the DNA TGTGCCAGCAGCCCCAGAGGGACTACCTCCTACGAGCAGTACTTC.

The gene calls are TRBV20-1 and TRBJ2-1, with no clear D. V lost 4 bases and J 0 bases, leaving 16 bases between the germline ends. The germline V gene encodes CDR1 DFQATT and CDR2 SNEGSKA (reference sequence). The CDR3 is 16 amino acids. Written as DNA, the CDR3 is TGCAGTGCTACCTTTCTAGGCGGAAGCTCCTACAATGAGCAGTTCTTC. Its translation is CSATFLGGSSYNEQFF.

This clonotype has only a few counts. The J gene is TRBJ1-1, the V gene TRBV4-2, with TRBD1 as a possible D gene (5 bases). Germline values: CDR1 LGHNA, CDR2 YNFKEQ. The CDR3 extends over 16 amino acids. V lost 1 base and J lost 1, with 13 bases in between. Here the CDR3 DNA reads TGTGCCAGCAGCCAAGGTGAGGGGTTGGGGAACACTGAAGCTTTCTTT. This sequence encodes CASSQGEGLGNTEAFF.

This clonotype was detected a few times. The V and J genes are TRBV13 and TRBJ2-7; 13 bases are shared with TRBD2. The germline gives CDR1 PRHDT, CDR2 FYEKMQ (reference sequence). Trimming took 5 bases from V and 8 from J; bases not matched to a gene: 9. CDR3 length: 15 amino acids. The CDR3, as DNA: TGTGCCAGCAGCCGACGGACTAGCGGGAGTGGAAAGCAGTACTTC. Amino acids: CASSRRTSGSGKQYF.

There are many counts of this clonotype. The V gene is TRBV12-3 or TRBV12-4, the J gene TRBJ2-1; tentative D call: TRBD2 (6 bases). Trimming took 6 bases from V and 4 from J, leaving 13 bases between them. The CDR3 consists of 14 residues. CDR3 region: CASRLGGEYNEQFF. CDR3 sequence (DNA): TGTGCCAGCAGACTAGGCGGGGAATACAATGAGCAGTTCTTC.

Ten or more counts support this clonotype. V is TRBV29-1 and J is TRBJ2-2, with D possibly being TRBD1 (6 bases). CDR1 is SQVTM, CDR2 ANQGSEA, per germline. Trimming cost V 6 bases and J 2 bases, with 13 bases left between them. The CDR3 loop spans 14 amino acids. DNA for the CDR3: TGCAGCGTGGGACAAACCAGTAACACCGGGGAGCTGTTTTTT. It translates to CSVGQTSNTGELFF.

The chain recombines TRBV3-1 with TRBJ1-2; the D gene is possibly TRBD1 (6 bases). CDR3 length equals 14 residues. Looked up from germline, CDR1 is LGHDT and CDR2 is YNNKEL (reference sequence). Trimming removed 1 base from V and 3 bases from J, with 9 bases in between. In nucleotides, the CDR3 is TGTGCCAGCAGCCAAGTGGGGGCCCACTATGGCTACACCTTC. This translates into CASSQVGAHYGYTF.

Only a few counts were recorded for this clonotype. DNA of the CDR3: TGTGCCAGCAGTTCGCTTGGACAGGGGAATAGCTACACCTTC. Protein sequence: CASSSLGQGNSYTF. The chain joins TRBV6-4 to TRBJ1-2; 9 bases are a match to TRBD1. Losses at the gene ends were 5 bases for V and 9 bases for J; bases not matched to a gene: 10. Germline V gives CDR1 MRHNA, CDR2 SNTAGT. This CDR3 region has 14 residues.